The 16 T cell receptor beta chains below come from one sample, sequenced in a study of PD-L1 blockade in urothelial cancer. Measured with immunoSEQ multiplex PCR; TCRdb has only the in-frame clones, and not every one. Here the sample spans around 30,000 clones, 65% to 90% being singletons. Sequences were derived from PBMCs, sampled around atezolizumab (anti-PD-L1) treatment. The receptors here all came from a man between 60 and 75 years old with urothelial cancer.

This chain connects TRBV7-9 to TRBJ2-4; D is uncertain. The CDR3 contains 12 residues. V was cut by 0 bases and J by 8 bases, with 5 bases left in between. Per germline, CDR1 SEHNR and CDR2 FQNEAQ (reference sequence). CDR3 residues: CASSLAADIQYF. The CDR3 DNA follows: TGTGCCAGCAGCTTAGCGGCTGACATTCAGTACTTC.

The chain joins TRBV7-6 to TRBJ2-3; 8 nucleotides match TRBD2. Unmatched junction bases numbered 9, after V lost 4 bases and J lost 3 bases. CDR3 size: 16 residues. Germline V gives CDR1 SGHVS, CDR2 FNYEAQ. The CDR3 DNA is TGTGCCAGCAGCTATCGCGGGGCGGGGGGTACAGATACGCAGTATTTT. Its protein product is CASSYRGAGGTDTQYF.

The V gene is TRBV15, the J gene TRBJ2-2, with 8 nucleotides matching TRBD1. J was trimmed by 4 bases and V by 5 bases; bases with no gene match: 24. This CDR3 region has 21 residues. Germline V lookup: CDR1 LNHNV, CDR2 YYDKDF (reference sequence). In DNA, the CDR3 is TGTGCCACCAGCGGACCCAGAAGGGACAGGAATAAAAGTCGTGGCACCGGGGAGCTGTTTTTT. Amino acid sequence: CATSGPRRDRNKSRGTGELFF. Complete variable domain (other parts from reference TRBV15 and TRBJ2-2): DAMVIQNPRYQVTQFGKPVTLSCSQTLNHNVMYWYQQKSSQAPKLLFHYYDKDFNNEADTPDNFQSRRPNTSFCFLDIRSPGLGDTAMYLCATSGPRRDRNKSRGTGELFFGEGSRLTVL.

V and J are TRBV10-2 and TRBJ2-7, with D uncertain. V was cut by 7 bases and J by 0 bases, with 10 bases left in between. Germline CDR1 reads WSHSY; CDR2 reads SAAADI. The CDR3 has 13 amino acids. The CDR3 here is CASNPTLSYEQYF. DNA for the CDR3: TGCGCCAGCAACCCGACACTCTCCTACGAGCAGTACTTC.

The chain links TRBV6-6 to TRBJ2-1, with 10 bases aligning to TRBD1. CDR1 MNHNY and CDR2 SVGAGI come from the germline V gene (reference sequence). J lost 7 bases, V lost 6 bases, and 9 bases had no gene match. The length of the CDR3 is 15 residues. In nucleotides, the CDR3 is TGTGCCAGCAGCTCGGGACAGGGGAGACCTAATGAGCAGTTCTTC. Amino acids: CASSSGQGRPNEQFF.

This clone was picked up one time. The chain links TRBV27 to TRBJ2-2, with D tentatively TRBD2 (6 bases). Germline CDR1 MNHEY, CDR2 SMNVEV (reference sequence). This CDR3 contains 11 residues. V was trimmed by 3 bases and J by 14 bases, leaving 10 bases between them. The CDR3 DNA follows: TGTGCCAGCAGTTTCACGGGGGTCCTGTTTTTT. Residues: CASSFTGVLFF.

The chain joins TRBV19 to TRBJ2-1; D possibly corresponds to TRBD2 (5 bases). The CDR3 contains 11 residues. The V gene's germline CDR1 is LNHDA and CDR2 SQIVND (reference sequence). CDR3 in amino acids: CGVGRDNEQFF. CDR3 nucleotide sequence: TGTGGCGTAGGGCGGGACAATGAGCAGTTCTTC.

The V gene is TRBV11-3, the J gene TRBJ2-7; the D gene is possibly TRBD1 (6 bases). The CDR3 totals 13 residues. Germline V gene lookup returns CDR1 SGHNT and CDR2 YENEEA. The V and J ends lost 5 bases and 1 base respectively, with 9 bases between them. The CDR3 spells CASSQDSSYEQYF. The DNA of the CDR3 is TGTGCCAGCAGCCAGGACAGTTCCTACGAGCAGTACTTC.

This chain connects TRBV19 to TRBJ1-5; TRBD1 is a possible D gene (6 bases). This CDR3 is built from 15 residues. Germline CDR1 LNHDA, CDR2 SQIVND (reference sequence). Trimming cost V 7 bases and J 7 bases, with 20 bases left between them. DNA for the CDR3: TGTGCCAGTAACCTAGGGGGGGGGATAGGACAGCCCCAGCATTTT. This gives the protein CASNLGGGIGQPQHF.

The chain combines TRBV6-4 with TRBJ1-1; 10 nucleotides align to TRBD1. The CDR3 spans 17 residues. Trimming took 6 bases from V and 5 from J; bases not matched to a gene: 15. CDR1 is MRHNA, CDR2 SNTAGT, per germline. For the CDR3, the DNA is TGTGCCAGCAGAGCCGCCAACTACGGGACAGGGGAGACTGAAGCTTTCTTT. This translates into CASRAANYGTGETEAFF.

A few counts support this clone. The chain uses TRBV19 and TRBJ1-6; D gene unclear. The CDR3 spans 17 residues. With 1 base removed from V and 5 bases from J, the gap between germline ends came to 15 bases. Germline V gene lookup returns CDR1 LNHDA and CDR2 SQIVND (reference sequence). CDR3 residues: CASSIAQDGRNNSPLHF. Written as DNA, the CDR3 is TGTGCCAGTAGTATAGCTCAGGACGGGAGAAATAATTCACCCCTCCACTTT. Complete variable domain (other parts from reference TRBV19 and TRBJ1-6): DGGITQSPKYLFRKEGQNVTLSCEQNLNHDAMYWYRQDPGQGLRLIYYSQIVNDFQKGDIAEGYSVSREKKESFPLTVTSAQKNPTAFYLCASSIAQDGRNNSPLHFGNGTRLTVT.

CDR3 nucleotide sequence: TGTGCCAGCAGCTTAACAGGGAACAAAGAGACCCAGTACTTC. Translation gives CASSLTGNKETQYF. The V gene is TRBV6-6, the J gene TRBJ2-5; tentative D call: TRBD1 (6 bases). V dropped 6 bases and J dropped 3 bases, with 14 bases sitting between them. Germline V CDR1 and CDR2: MNHNY, SVGAGI (reference sequence). CDR3 length equals 14 residues.

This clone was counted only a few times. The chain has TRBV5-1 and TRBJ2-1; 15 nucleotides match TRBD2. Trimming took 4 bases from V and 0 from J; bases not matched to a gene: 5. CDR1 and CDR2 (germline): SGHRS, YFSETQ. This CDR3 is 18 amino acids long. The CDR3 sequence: CASSGGLAGGFSYNEQFF. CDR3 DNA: TGCGCCAGCAGCGGGGGACTAGCGGGAGGATTCTCCTACAATGAGCAGTTCTTC.

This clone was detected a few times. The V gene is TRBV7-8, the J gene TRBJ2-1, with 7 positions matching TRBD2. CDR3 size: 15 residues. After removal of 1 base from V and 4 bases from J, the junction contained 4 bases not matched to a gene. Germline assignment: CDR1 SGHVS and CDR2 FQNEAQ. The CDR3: CASSLGAGPYNEQFF. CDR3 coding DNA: TGTGCCAGCAGCTTAGGAGCGGGACCTTACAATGAGCAGTTCTTC.

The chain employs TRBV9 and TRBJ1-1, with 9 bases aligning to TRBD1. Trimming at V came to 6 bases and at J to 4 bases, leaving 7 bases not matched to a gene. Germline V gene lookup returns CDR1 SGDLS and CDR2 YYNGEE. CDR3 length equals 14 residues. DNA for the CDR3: TGTGCCAGCAAGGGGGACAGGGAGGGCACTGAAGCTTTCTTT. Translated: CASKGDREGTEAFF. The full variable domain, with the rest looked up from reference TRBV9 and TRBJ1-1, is DSGVTQTPKHLITATGQRVTLRCSPRSGDLSVYWYQQSLDQGLQFLIQYYNGEERAKGNILERFSAQQFPDLHSELNLSSLELGDSALYFCASKGDREGTEAFFGQGTRLTVV.

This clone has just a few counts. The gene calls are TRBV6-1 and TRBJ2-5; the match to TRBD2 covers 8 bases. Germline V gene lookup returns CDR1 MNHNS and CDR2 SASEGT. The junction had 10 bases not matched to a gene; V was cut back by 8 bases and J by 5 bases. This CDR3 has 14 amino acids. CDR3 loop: CASGLAGGGETQYF. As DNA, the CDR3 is TGTGCCAGCGGTTTGGCGGGGGGCGGTGAGACCCAGTACTTC.